This T cell receptor (beta chain) came from a study of cytomegalovirus exposure and HLA in healthy donors. 13 Jbeta primers and 60 Vbeta primers were used for the PCR. TCRdb's table, derived via immunoSEQ multiplex PCR, lists solely in-frame clones and lacks some. The data hold 150,000 to 200,000 clones, with roughly 79% observed a single time. Whole-study results and caveats: With DRB1 most and HLA-C fewest, TCR association rates differed between HLA loci in a later analysis. HLA allele associations emerged for some 16,000 TCR beta sequences in a later analysis, at 0.05 false discovery rate. Being indistinguishable, some V segments were excluded, TRBV6-2 and TRBV6-3 among them.

The sample holds one count of this clone. Antigen specificity is unknown. Each donor was healthy, and each was a bone marrow donor. The CDR3 loop spans 16 amino acids. Germline CDR1 reads PRHDT; CDR2 reads FYEKMQ (reference sequence). J was trimmed by 4 bases and V by 1 base; bases with no gene match: 5. Sequencing was performed on PBMCs. This TCR came from a woman in her 30s in good health and CMV-seropositive. V usage is TRBV13 and J usage is TRBJ2-1; 9 nucleotides agree with TRBD2. DNA of the CDR3: TGTGCCAGCAGCTTAGTCGCGGGAGGGCCTTACAATGAGCAGTTCTTC. Its protein product is CASSLVAGGPYNEQFF. Together with reference TRBV13 and TRBJ2-1, the CDR3 gives the full variable domain: AAGVIQSPRHLIKEKRETATLKCYPIPRHDTVYWYQQGPGQDPQFLISFYEKMQSDKGSIPDRFSAQQFSDYHSELNMSSLELGDSALYFCASSLVAGGPYNEQFFGPGTRLTVL.